In this sample, the clone carrying this T cell receptor (beta chain) turned up many times. The antigen is unknown. V lost 3 bases and J 0 bases, leaving 6 bases between the germline ends. The CDR3 runs to 14 residues. Germline assignment: CDR1 SEHNR and CDR2 FQNEAQ (reference sequence). The 5'RACE method, run with constant-segment primers, produced TCR alpha and TCR beta cDNA libraries (carrying sample barcodes and UMIs). From the 5' RACE reads, TCRdb called clonotypes with MiXCR, one entry per CDR3 protein. The table has roughly 550,000 distinct CDR3 sequences, around 20% seen once; the top ten hold 12%. These data originate in a study of T-cell memory formation after mild COVID-19. About the study: In these data, TCR clusters were largely donor specific.

Broader study findings: Pre-infection memory showed some responding clones, and this suggested that cross-reactive memory joined. The authors did not confirm SARS-CoV-2 specificity of second-wave clones peaking day 37.

The receptor was derived from an adult woman who had mild COVID-19 (a few samples of this study predate the infection). Cell type and time point are not known. The sample taken for sequencing was PBMCs or a T cell subset sorted from them (not recorded which). J is TRBJ2-1 and V is TRBV7-9; the D is unclear. The chain's CDR3 is CASSFQSSYNEQFF. In DNA form, the CDR3 reads TGTGCCAGCAGCTTTCAGAGCTCCTACAATGAGCAGTTCTTC.